These 8 T cell receptor beta chains share one sample of origin, sequenced in a study of blood T cell repertoires in COVID-19. TCRdb's copy holds only in-frame clones and misses some; the assay was immunoSEQ multiplex PCR. In the table there are 35,000 to 45,000 clones, 92% of which are singletons. The sequenced sample was peripheral blood. These receptors all come from a man between 45 and 60 years old with active COVID-19.

This rearrangement joins TRBV6-1 to TRBJ1-1; D unresolved. CDR3 length equals 12 residues. Germline lookup yields CDR1 MNHNS and CDR2 SASEGT. The V end was cut by 8 bases, the J end by 3 bases, with 10 bases between. CDR3 amino acids: CASRLADTEAFF. In DNA form, the CDR3 reads TGTGCCAGCCGCCTAGCGGACACTGAAGCTTTCTTT.

This chain uses TRBV6-6 with TRBJ2-1; TRBD2 agrees at 9 bases. The CDR3 has 14 amino acids. J gave up 7 bases and V 8 bases, and 9 bases lay outside the gene matches. Germline V CDR1 and CDR2: MNHNY, SVGAGI (reference sequence). CDR3 amino acids: CASSAAGGRNEQFF. CDR3 in DNA: TGTGCCAGCTCGGCAGCGGGAGGCAGGAATGAGCAGTTCTTC.

This clone was seen a few times. This chain links TRBV27 with TRBJ1-1; a weak D match, TRBD1 (5 bases). The germline CDR1 and CDR2 sequences are MNHEY and SMNVEV (reference sequence). This CDR3 spans 16 amino acids. Trimming stripped 1 base from V and 1 base from J, with 13 bases between. The CDR3 DNA reads as TGTGCCAGCAGTTTATGGAGCGCAGGGCCGAACACTGAAGCTTTCTTT. This gives the protein CASSLWSAGPNTEAFF.

V is TRBV27 and J is TRBJ1-2; 8 bases map to TRBD1. Germline CDR1 and CDR2: MNHEY and SMNVEV (reference sequence). J was trimmed by 2 bases and V by 0 bases; bases with no gene match: 5. This CDR3 has 16 amino acids. CDR3 sequence reads: CASSLSYGQGNYGYTF. For the CDR3, the DNA is TGTGCCAGCAGTTTATCCTACGGACAGGGCAACTATGGCTACACCTTC.

The rearrangement links TRBV4-1 to TRBJ1-6, with TRBD1 matching 7 bases. Trimming at V came to 4 bases and at J to 8 bases, leaving 5 bases not matched to a gene. This CDR3 has 14 residues. CDR1 MGHRA and CDR2 YSYEKL come from the germline V gene. The CDR3 here is CASSREDRYSPLHF. CDR3 DNA: TGCGCCAGCAGCCGAGAGGACAGGTATTCACCCCTCCACTTT.

The sample holds one count of this clone. This rearrangement joins TRBV28 to TRBJ1-2; TRBD1 aligns across 7 bases. This CDR3 spans 13 amino acids. Germline lookup yields CDR1 MDHEN and CDR2 SYDVKM. Trimming cost V 6 bases and J 4 bases; bases outside gene matches: 5. The CDR3 sequence is CASRRDSSYGYTF. CDR3 nucleotide sequence: TGTGCCAGCAGGCGGGACAGTTCCTATGGCTACACCTTC.

The chain is built from TRBV6-5 and TRBJ1-1; D is perhaps TRBD1 (5 bases). The CDR3 loop spans 13 amino acids. Germline V gene lookup returns CDR1 MNHEY and CDR2 SVGAGI. Trimming removed 6 bases from V and 1 base from J, with 9 bases in between. This CDR3 is CASRGPENTEAFF. The CDR3 nucleotides are TGTGCCAGCAGGGGGCCCGAGAACACTGAAGCTTTCTTT.

The rearrangement links TRBV10-3 to TRBJ2-5; 8 bases align to TRBD2. The V gene's germline CDR1 is ENHRY and CDR2 SYGVKD. The CDR3 sequence is 14 residues long. With 4 bases clipped from V and 1 base from J, the junction kept 2 bases outside the gene matches. The CDR3 protein is CAISVTSGQETQYF. The CDR3 DNA reads TGTGCCATCAGTGTTACTAGCGGCCAAGAGACCCAGTACTTC.